The 8 T cell receptor beta chains given below trace back to one sample, sequenced in a study of cytomegalovirus exposure and HLA in healthy donors. This PCR relied on a set of 60 Vbeta primers and 13 Jbeta primers. Here immunoSEQ multiplex PCR was the method, and the copy in TCRdb shows in-frame clones only, minus some. Its table records some 130,000 clones. The source material was PBMCs. All receptors derive from a woman in her 40s in good health and CMV-seropositive.

This chain links TRBV5-1 with TRBJ2-1, with 12 bases identical to TRBD2. V was pared by 2 bases and J by 6 bases, with 3 bases of the junction left unmatched. CDR1 is SGHRS, CDR2 YFSETQ, per germline. This CDR3 has 15 residues. The CDR3 region is CASSLGLAGINEQFF. The CDR3 bases are TGCGCCAGCAGCTTAGGACTAGCGGGGATCAATGAGCAGTTCTTC.

The chain has TRBV6-5 and TRBJ1-5; TRBD1 is a possible D gene (6 bases). The germline V and J ends were trimmed by 6 bases and 7 bases, with 16 bases remaining between them. Germline lookup yields CDR1 MNHEY and CDR2 SVGAGI. The CDR3 has 14 residues. CDR3 in amino acids: CASSPGGGRQPQHF. DNA of the CDR3: TGTGCCAGCAGCCCTGGGGGGGGCCGGCAGCCCCAGCATTTT.

The chain is built from TRBV5-1 and TRBJ1-2; perhaps TRBD1 as D (6 bases). CDR1 SGHRS and CDR2 YFSETQ come from the germline V gene. The V end lost 4 bases, the J end lost 0 bases, and 22 bases lay between the germline ends. The CDR3 has 18 amino acids. Written as DNA, the CDR3 is TGCGCCAGCAGCCAGGGGTTGGTCACGGGGCAATCTAACTATGGCTACACCTTC. The encoded protein is CASSQGLVTGQSNYGYTF. The full variable domain, its missing parts supplied by reference TRBV5-1 and TRBJ1-2, is KAGVTQTPRYLIKTRGQQVTLSCSPISGHRSVSWYQQTPGQGLQFLFEYFSETQRNKGNFPGRFSGRQFSNSRSEMNVSTLELGDSALYLCASSQGLVTGQSNYGYTFGSGTRLTVV.

The CDR3 DNA is TGTGCCAGCAGCTTAAACAGGGGTGCCACCTACGAGCAGTACTTC. It is translated as CASSLNRGATYEQYF. V and J are TRBV7-9 and TRBJ2-7, with 7 bases identical to TRBD1. From germline, CDR1 is SEHNR and CDR2 FQNEAQ (reference sequence). With 2 bases clipped from V and 2 bases from J, the junction kept 6 bases outside the gene matches. The CDR3 consists of 15 residues.

V gene TRBV2 combines with J gene TRBJ2-7; TRBD2 agrees at 10 bases. The CDR3 sequence is 13 residues long. Germline V gives CDR1 SNHLY, CDR2 FYNNEI. V gave up 5 bases and J gave up 7 bases; unmatched junction bases: 5. The CDR3 DNA follows: TGTGCCAGCAGTATGCTAGCGGGAGCTGAGCAGTACTTC. It encodes CASSMLAGAEQYF.

CDR3 nucleotides: TGTGCCAGCAGCTTAGACGGGGGCTACGAGCAGTACTTC. Protein: CASSLDGGYEQYF. This rearrangement joins TRBV7-6 to TRBJ2-7, with D tentatively TRBD2 (6 bases). Trimming took off 1 base at V and 3 bases at J, with 7 bases between the two ends. Looked up from germline, CDR1 is SGHVS and CDR2 is FNYEAQ. CDR3 length equals 13 residues. The complete variable domain, with remaining parts taken from reference TRBV7-6 and TRBJ2-7, reads GAGVSQSPRYKVTKRGQDVALRCDPISGHVSLYWYRQALGQGPEFLTYFNYEAQQDKSGLPNDRFSAERPEGSISTLTIQRTEQRDSAMYRCASSLDGGYEQYFGPGTRLTVT.

The rearrangement joins TRBV5-1 to TRBJ2-3, with 7 bases aligning to TRBD1. V trimming: 0 bases; J trimming: 3 bases; junction bases outside the gene matches: 4. Germline values: CDR1 SGHRS, CDR2 YFSETQ. The CDR3 sequence is 15 residues long. The CDR3 loop is CASSLEGARTDTQYF. Written as DNA, the CDR3 is TGCGCCAGCAGCTTGGAGGGGGCGCGAACAGATACGCAGTATTTT.

The rearrangement joins TRBV10-3 to TRBJ1-1, with TRBD1 identical over 8 bases. CDR1 is ENHRY and CDR2 is SYGVKD in the germline V gene. The junction had 5 bases not matched to a gene; V was cut back by 4 bases and J by 4 bases. The CDR3 contains 14 residues. In nucleotides, the CDR3 is TGTGCCATCAGTGCGACAGGGGTGGTCACTGAAGCTTTCTTT. It yields the protein CAISATGVVTEAFF.